The 8 T cell receptor beta chains given below trace back to one sample, sequenced in a study of blood T cell repertoires in COVID-19. Only in-frame clones appear in the TCRdb table, and some are missing; sequencing was by immunoSEQ multiplex PCR. The sample includes hundreds of thousands of clones, approximately 86% of them seen just once. Sequenced: peripheral blood. The receptors stem from a man aged 60 to 69 with acute or convalescent COVID-19.

V and J are TRBV9 and TRBJ2-7; D is possibly TRBD2 (7 bases). CDR3 length: 15 amino acids. The V and J ends lost 3 bases and 6 bases respectively, with 19 bases between them. Per the germline V gene, CDR1 is SGDLS and CDR2 is YYNGEE. Here the CDR3 DNA reads TGTGCCAGCAGCGAAGATTTAGGGGGGGGCCGCGAGCAGTACTTC. It is translated as CASSEDLGGGREQYF.

J is TRBJ1-1 and V is TRBV12-3 or TRBV12-4, with D possibly TRBD1 on 5 matching bases. The V end lost 5 bases, the J end lost 0 bases, and 7 bases lay between the germline ends. CDR3 length: 13 residues. This CDR3 reads CASSGAMNTEAFF. As DNA, the CDR3 is TGTGCCAGCAGTGGGGCGATGAACACTGAAGCTTTCTTT.

This CDR3 reads CASSRRDSLYTF. CDR3 nucleotides: TGTGCCAGCAGTCGACGGGACAGCCTCTACACCTTC. This rearrangement joins TRBV6-5 to TRBJ1-2; TRBD1 agrees at 7 bases. Germline CDR1 is MNHEY and CDR2 is SVGAGI. The V and J ends lost 5 bases and 10 bases, in that order; junction bases with no gene match: 7. The CDR3 has 12 residues.

The chain carries TRBV6-5 and TRBJ2-3, with a weak D call TRBD1 (6 bases). Germline CDR1 is MNHEY and CDR2 is SVGAGI. V was trimmed by 1 base and J by 0 bases, leaving 11 bases between them. The CDR3 loop spans 16 amino acids. The CDR3 DNA reads TGTGCCAGCAGTTACTTACCAGGGGCCAGCACAGATACGCAGTATTTT. This translates into CASSYLPGASTDTQYF.

This sequence joins TRBV18 and TRBJ1-1; no clear D. Trimming left V 5 bases short and J 6 bases short, with 10 bases between. Looked up from germline, CDR1 is KGHSH and CDR2 is LQKENI. The CDR3 length is 12 residues. CDR3 in DNA: TGTGCCAGCTCAGAGCGGTTTGCTGAAGCTTTCTTT. Protein product: CASSERFAEAFF.

The chain employs TRBV9 and TRBJ2-7; maybe TRBD2 (6 bases). Germline V CDR1 and CDR2: SGDLS, YYNGEE. The CDR3 is made up of 15 amino acids. Trimming removed 4 bases from V and 7 bases from J, with 21 bases in between. This chain's CDR3 is CASSSHRDESGEQYF. In DNA, the CDR3 is TGTGCCAGCAGCTCCCACCGGGACGAAAGCGGGGAGCAGTACTTC. The variable domain in full, with the rest retrieved from reference TRBV9 and TRBJ2-7, is DSGVTQTPKHLITATGQRVTLRCSPRSGDLSVYWYQQSLDQGLQFLIQYYNGEERAKGNILERFSAQQFPDLHSELNLSSLELGDSALYFCASSSHRDESGEQYFGPGTRLTVT.

V usage is TRBV7-3 and J usage is TRBJ1-2; D is ambiguous. V dropped 2 bases and J dropped 4 bases, with 11 bases sitting between them. Germline-derived CDR1 and CDR2 are SGHTA and FQGTGA. The CDR3 runs to 14 residues. The CDR3 DNA reads TGTGCCAGCAGCTTAGCCGAGACGGGCTATGGCTACACCTTC. Translated: CASSLAETGYGYTF.

This chain links TRBV7-2 with TRBJ2-7; 12 bases agree with TRBD2. Germline V gene lookup returns CDR1 SGHTA and CDR2 FQGNSA. The CDR3 runs to 18 residues. The V and J ends lost 4 bases and 2 bases, in that order; junction bases with no gene match: 12. The CDR3: CASSSQSRTSGVTYEQYF. The CDR3 DNA reads as TGTGCCAGCAGCTCACAGAGTCGGACTAGCGGGGTAACCTACGAGCAGTACTTC.